This T cell receptor (beta chain) was sequenced in a study of radiation and T cells in renal cell carcinoma. The time point here: blood 4 weeks post-SBRT, at nephrectomy. Specified treatment: 15 Gy SBRT to primary tumor, nephrectomy 4 weeks later. Nephrectomy followed 15 Gy stereotactic body radiation by 4 weeks. CDR1 KGHSH and CDR2 LQKENI come from the germline V gene. V dropped 3 bases and J dropped 1 base, with 9 bases sitting between them. The CDR3 runs to 14 residues. Using immunoSEQ multiplex PCR, the repertoire was profiled, and TCRdb retains in-frame clones only, with some absent. The sample lists 150,000 or so clones, about 85% occurring once.

The source material was blood, sampled from a patient whose treatment included radiotherapy and nephrectomy. This clonotype was obtained from a woman between 50 and 59 years old with renal cell carcinoma. The chain couples TRBV18 to TRBJ1-2; D unresolved. CDR3 loop: CASSPRQRNYGYTF. DNA of the CDR3: TGTGCCAGCTCACCCCGCCAACGTAACTATGGCTACACCTTC. Supplemented by reference TRBV18 and TRBJ1-2, the full variable domain reads NAGVMQNPRHLVRRRGQEARLRCSPMKGHSHVYWYRQLPEEGLKFMVYLQKENIIDESGMPKERFSAEFPKEGPSILRIQQVVRGDSAAYFCASSPRQRNYGYTFGSGTRLTVV.